The 17 T cell receptor beta chains in this list originate from one sample, sequenced in a study of T cell responses to AZD1222 COVID-19 vaccine. Generated by immunoSEQ multiplex PCR, the TCRdb table keeps only in-frame clones and is missing some. The sample holds 120,000 or so clones; 70% to 90% are singletons and the top ten take 17%. This specimen consisted of peripheral blood, obtained 28 days after the second AZD1222 dose. These receptors all stem from an adult who received the AZD1222 COVID-19 vaccine.

This clone appeared many times. The V and J genes are TRBV5-3 and TRBJ2-1; D unclear. TRBV5-3 is treated as an ORF (open reading frame) with a function not yet certain. The CDR3 has 14 amino acids. The V gene lost 6 bases and the J gene lost 3 bases, with 13 bases spanning the gap. DNA of the CDR3: TGTGCCAGAAATTTCGGAAGTTGCTACAATGAGCAGTTCTTC. It translates to CARNFGSCYNEQFF.

This clone was counted once. The rearrangement joins TRBV7-8 to TRBJ2-2, with D unresolved. The CDR3 is made up of 14 amino acids. V was cut by 5 bases and J by 4 bases, with 11 bases left in between. The germline gives CDR1 SGHVS, CDR2 FQNEAQ. The CDR3 sequence: CASSPGRVTGELFF. The CDR3 bases are TGTGCCAGCAGCCCTGGACGGGTCACCGGGGAGCTGTTTTTT.

The genes are TRBV19 and TRBJ1-2, with 7 bases lining up with TRBD1. J lost 4 bases, V lost 4 bases, and 6 bases had no gene match. The CDR3 consists of 14 residues. Germline loops: CDR1 LNHDA, CDR2 SQIVND (reference sequence). CDR3 in amino acids: CASSTGQAVYGYTF. Written as DNA, the CDR3 is TGTGCCAGTAGTACCGGACAGGCCGTCTATGGCTACACCTTC.

The CDR3 protein is CASSPGVYEQYF. CDR3 nucleotides: TGTGCCAGCTCACCGGGTGTCTACGAGCAGTACTTC. The chain combines TRBV18 with TRBJ2-7; no clear D. V lost 3 bases to trimming and J lost 3 bases, with 6 bases between them. Germline V gene sequence: CDR1 KGHSH, CDR2 LQKENI. This CDR3 region has 12 residues.

In DNA form, the CDR3 reads TGTGCCAGCAGCGCTGTGAGGGGAAGCACAGATACGCAGTATTTT. Protein sequence: CASSAVRGSTDTQYF. The V call is TRBV9, the J call TRBJ2-3; D is perhaps TRBD1 or TRBD2 (5 bases each). V was clipped by 3 bases and J by 0 bases, with 11 bases between them. CDR1 SGDLS and CDR2 YYNGEE come from the germline V gene. The CDR3 consists of 15 residues.

The chain carries TRBV18 and TRBJ1-2; unclear D gene. V was trimmed by 4 bases and J by 3 bases, leaving 12 bases between them. The CDR3 sequence is 14 residues long. From germline, CDR1 is KGHSH and CDR2 LQKENI. The CDR3, as DNA: TGTGCCAGCTCACGGTCTATTGAGGACTATGGCTACACCTTC. Encoded protein: CASSRSIEDYGYTF.

A single count supports this clone. The J gene is TRBJ2-3, the V gene TRBV6-5; D is unresolved. V was clipped by 9 bases and J by 2 bases, with 15 bases between them. The germline V gene encodes CDR1 MNHEY and CDR2 SVGAGI. The CDR3 runs to 14 residues. As DNA, the CDR3 is TGTGCCAGTACCATGGGCGCCCCCACAGATACGCAGTATTTT. It codes for CASTMGAPTDTQYF.

The chain recombines TRBV5-1 with TRBJ2-7; 9 bases fit TRBD1. V dropped 1 base and J dropped 0; count of bases not matched to a gene: 2. Per germline, CDR1 SGHRS and CDR2 YFSETQ. The CDR3 totals 15 residues. The CDR3 reads CASSLPTGGSYEQYF. The CDR3 coding sequence is TGCGCCAGCAGCTTGCCGACAGGGGGCTCCTACGAGCAGTACTTC.

This chain joins TRBV28 and TRBJ1-1; a weak D match, TRBD1 (6 bases). V was pared by 6 bases and J by 1 base, with 21 bases between. This CDR3 comprises 17 residues. The germline CDR1 and CDR2 sequences are MDHEN and SYDVKM. The CDR3 reads CASSVGGGATRNTEAFF. The CDR3 DNA reads TGTGCCAGCAGCGTAGGGGGGGGCGCGACCAGGAACACTGAAGCTTTCTTT. Combining the CDR3 with reference TRBV28 and TRBJ1-1 gives the whole variable domain DVKVTQSSRYLVKRTGEKVFLECVQDMDHENMFWYRQDPGLGLRLIYFSYDVKMKEKGDIPEGYSVSREKKERFSLILESASTNQTSMYLCASSVGGGATRNTEAFFGQGTRLTVV.

The chain employs TRBV5-6 and TRBJ1-1; maybe TRBD1 (6 bases). The germline V and J ends were trimmed by 5 bases and 2 bases, with 16 bases remaining between them. The CDR3 loop spans 15 amino acids. In germline, CDR1 is SGHDT, CDR2 YYEEEE. CDR3 nucleotides: TGTGCCAGCAGACTGGGGTTGGGGGCTAACACTGAAGCTTTCTTT. It is translated as CASRLGLGANTEAFF.

The J gene is TRBJ2-3, the V gene TRBV9; D perhaps matches TRBD2 (6 bases). Trimming stripped 0 bases from V and 1 base from J, with 6 bases between. The CDR3 sequence is 14 residues long. Germline CDR1 reads SGDLS; CDR2 reads YYNGEE. CDR3 DNA: TGTGCCAGCAGCGTAGTAGCGGGCACAGATACGCAGTATTTT. Translation gives CASSVVAGTDTQYF.

The chain is built from TRBV18 and TRBJ1-2; maybe TRBD1 (6 bases). The V end lost 6 bases, the J end lost 5 bases, and 28 bases lay between the germline ends. Germline values: CDR1 KGHSH, CDR2 LQKENI. The CDR3 has 18 residues. Written as DNA, the CDR3 is TGTGCCAGCTCCAACTTAGAACTGGGACACTCCGCCCGATATGGCTACACCTTC. It codes for CASSNLELGHSARYGYTF.

The chain joins TRBV18 to TRBJ2-7; TRBD2 aligns across 8 bases. The junction had 11 bases not matched to a gene; V was cut back by 3 bases and J by 1 base. This CDR3 is 17 amino acids long. Germline V gene lookup returns CDR1 KGHSH and CDR2 LQKENI. CDR3 loop: CASSPSPGTSQSYEQYF. Here the CDR3 DNA reads TGTGCCAGCTCACCCTCTCCCGGGACTAGTCAGTCCTACGAGCAGTACTTC.

V usage is TRBV21-1 and J usage is TRBJ1-2. TRBV21-1 is a pseudogene locus. The CDR3 runs 15 residues. The CDR3 sequence is CASSSWDGYNYGYTF. For the CDR3, the DNA is TGTGCCAGCAGCTCCTGGGACGGATATAACTATGGCTACACCTTC.

The chain joins TRBV5-1 to TRBJ2-7, with 12 positions matching TRBD1. The V segment lost 3 bases and the J segment 12 bases; nucleotides outside the gene matches: 16. Germline-derived CDR1 and CDR2 are SGHRS and YFSETQ. The CDR3 sequence is 16 residues long. The CDR3 sequence is CASSSYRQGTGGGWYF. CDR3 sequence (DNA): TGCGCCAGCAGCTCATACCGCCAGGGGACAGGGGGCGGATGGTACTTC. Combining the CDR3 with reference TRBV5-1 and TRBJ2-7 gives the whole variable domain KAGVTQTPRYLIKTRGQQVTLSCSPISGHRSVSWYQQTPGQGLQFLFEYFSETQRNKGNFPGRFSGRQFSNSRSEMNVSTLELGDSALYLCASSSYRQGTGGGWYFGPGTRLTVT.

The J gene is TRBJ1-1, the V gene TRBV6-5, with D uncertain. This CDR3 has 13 amino acids. Trimming removed 2 bases from V and 4 bases from J, with 8 bases in between. CDR1 MNHEY and CDR2 SVGAGI come from the germline V gene. The CDR3 sequence: CASSYEGVTEAFF. DNA for the CDR3: TGTGCCAGCAGTTACGAGGGTGTCACTGAAGCTTTCTTT.

The chain links TRBV7-9 to TRBJ1-1; the D is unclear. The CDR3 extends over 14 amino acids. Trimming stripped 5 bases from V and 4 bases from J, with 14 bases between. Germline V gene sequence: CDR1 SEHNR, CDR2 FQNEAQ (reference sequence). The DNA for the CDR3 is TGTGCCAGCAGCCCCCTGACCCTGGGCACTGAAGCTTTCTTT. This codes for CASSPLTLGTEAFF.